This T cell receptor beta chain was profiled in a study of T cell changes during pregnancy in multiple sclerosis. Assay used: immunoSEQ multiplex PCR; TCRdb lists only in-frame clones, some missing. This sample has about 96,000 clones; approximately 92% occur once, and the top ten carry about 2.4%. Germline V gene data show CDR1 as MNHEY and CDR2 as SVGAGI. Trimming cost V 8 bases and J 4 bases; bases outside gene matches: 4. The CDR3 has 12 residues. This TCR was sampled from a female donor with multiple sclerosis, enrolled in a pregnancy study. V gene TRBV6-5 combines with J gene TRBJ2-5; 7 positions agree with TRBD2. The sequenced sample was peripheral blood, obtained in the first trimester of pregnancy. The CDR3 loop reads CASGGGAETQYF. The CDR3 DNA reads as TGTGCCAGCGGGGGGGGTGCAGAGACCCAGTACTTC.